The clone carrying this T cell receptor beta chain came up once. The target antigen is unknown. The conserved final phenylalanine or tryptophan is absent from the CDR3, which likely points to a read error. These data are taken from a study of tumor-infiltrating lymphocytes in primary liver carcinoma. Across the study: Male and female patients aged 30 to 69 years made up the cohort.

Regarding the study as a whole: Tumors and blood were compared for top-250-clone fraction, and tumors had the significantly higher value (p = 0.039).

With approximately 500 ng total RNA as template and a constant-region primer, TCR beta cDNA was made. Three-round nested multiplex PCR performed with slightly modified ARM-PCR produced the TCR beta libraries. MiXCR, applied by TCRdb to the multiplex PCR reads, yields one record per CDR3 protein. The sample includes about 120,000 distinct CDR3 sequences, around 70% of them seen just once. The tissue used was unsorted bulk material of 20-30 mg. RNA and DNA were co-extracted from it with the AllPrep DNA/RNA mini kit. What was sequenced was tumor-adjacent normal liver tissue. The receptor comes from a woman between 55 and 75 years old with primary liver carcinoma and hepatitis B virus infection.

The CDR3, as DNA: TGTGCCAGTTTCACGGCCACGGGGACAAAGGGCTACGAGCAGTACCTC. Amino acids: CASFTATGTKGYEQYL. The chain is built from TRBV6-5 and TRBJ2-7, with TRBD1 as a possible D gene (6 bases). Germline values: CDR1 MNHEY, CDR2 SVGAGI. V dropped 9 bases and J dropped 3 bases, with 24 bases sitting between them. CDR3 length: 16 amino acids.